The present T cell receptor beta chain was sequenced within a study of T cell responses to AZD1222 COVID-19 vaccine. To note about this clone: Its specificity is not known.

Whole-study results and caveats: Spike-specific TCR breadth rose after two AZD1222 doses, and depth rose as well.

Using immunoSEQ multiplex PCR, the repertoire was profiled, and TCRdb retains in-frame clones only, with some absent. The profile shows some 100,000 clones, 92% of them singletons. This material consisted of peripheral blood, taken 28 days after the second AZD1222 dose. This receptor was identified in an adult who received the AZD1222 COVID-19 vaccine.

In DNA form, the CDR3 reads TGTGCCATCAGACGACAGGGCAGAAATTCACCCCTCCACTTT. Residues: CAIRRQGRNSPLHF. The rearrangement joins TRBV10-3 to TRBJ1-6, with TRBD1 matching over 7 bases. V shed 6 bases, J shed 7 bases, and the junction held 6 bases outside the gene matches. CDR3 length: 14 amino acids. CDR1 and CDR2 (germline): ENHRY, SYGVKD.